Detailed here is one T cell receptor beta chain. Its antigen target is currently unknown. No base quality values were provided; no much bigger clone lies one nucleotide off. The library was obtained by the immunoSEQ multiplex PCR assay. For the multiplex PCR, a mixture combining 60 forward primers for TCR Vbeta segments and 13 reverse primers for TCR Jbeta segments was used. A multiplex PCR assay on genomic DNA amplified the CDR3 region of rearranged TCR beta genes. The Illumina HiSeq System was used to sequence the amplified TCR beta libraries as 87-base-pair reads. In the source study's methods: Across the 670 or so repertoires, a later analysis counted 75 million to 90 million unique TCR beta chains, approximately 12 million of which were shared by at least two donors. Raw reads were error-corrected and collapsed into unique sequences by a nearest-neighbor algorithm in which closely related sequences were merged to remove PCR and sequencing errors. Alignment of CDR3 sequences to IMGT reference sequences was used to assign V, D and J gene segments. For a sequence to be retained, a match of at least six nucleotides was required to both a V gene segment and a J gene segment. Rearrangements were classified as productive when the CDR3 lacked stop codons and remained in frame with V and J, and all other rearrangements were classified as non-productive. Following IMGT convention, CDR3 was defined as the stretch from the second conserved V-encoded cysteine to the conserved J-encoded phenylalanine. In an earlier analysis of around 570 of the donors, sequences lacking an unambiguous match to a single V gene segment were excluded. An earlier analysis of a few hundred of the donors classified V segments as functional when productive rearrangements were above 56.7% and as segregating when the standard deviation between donors was above 5%. A statistical classification framework was built for diagnosing cytomegalovirus status from the catalog of TCR beta chain sequences. In a later analysis, V and J genes were assigned by comparing TCR nucleotide sequences against IMGT/GENE-DB human TR gene sequences. In a later analysis, CDR3 sequences and most-parsimonious VDJ recombination scenarios were assigned using the TCRdist pipeline. In a later analysis, every TCR beta chain was defined by the combination of its CDR3 amino acid sequence and its V-gene family, and reads without a unique V-gene family were dropped. To address suspected cross-contamination and a sequencing artifact, a later analysis removed 450 to 700 highly shared, low-generation-probability nucleotide sequences. In a later analysis, a clonal expansion index for each public chain was calculated from normalized within-repertoire ranks of inferred template counts. Generation probabilities in a later analysis came from a VDJ recombination model fitted to out-of-frame rearrangements, and those results were checked against IGoR. In a later analysis, TCR-TCR, TCR-HLA and TCR-CMV co-occurrence was scored with hypergeometric tests, and a repertoire-size bias correction was applied to TCR pairs. In a later analysis, false discovery rates were estimated by permuting HLA or CMV assignments 20 times. In a later analysis, co-occurring TCRs were grouped using DBSCAN, with TCRdist sequence similarity added in when clustering inside HLA-allele-positive subsets. Co-occurrence clustering excluded repertoires with fewer than 30,000 or more than 120,000 public chains, plus five with anomalous nucleotide sharing. TCRdb carries this immuneACCESS record with in-frame sequences only. Its versions omit some clonotypes, under half of them owing to an unresolved V gene in the studies checked, with the rest unexplained. Clonal size and the V and J genes are those of that table, whereas D and trimming came from the DNA. The sample table holds over 85,000 clones, of which roughly 73% were seen once. About 3.7% of the sample is in the top ten clones.

The germline V gene supplies CDR1 SGDLS and CDR2 YYNGEE. Including the terminal cysteine and phenylalanine, the CDR3 comprises 17 residues. Just the 51-base CDR3 DNA is kept, in frame starting at base 1. V lost 1 base and J lost 2 bases; the stretch between them is 17 bases long. These data are taken from a study of cytomegalovirus exposure and HLA in healthy donors (dated by TCRdb to 2015 to 2018). As for the study more broadly: According to an earlier analysis of 587 of the donors, some 180 million T cells yielded approximately 120 million unique TCR beta sequences and 276 Gb of sequence data. An early release that covered about 600 HLA-typed donors contained 300 to 350 gigabases of sequencing data and around 80 million unique TCR sequences. Rather than drawing on any new phenotypic data, the later analysis identified candidate immune exposures from TCR beta sequences and the way those sequences occurred across donors. The study profiled the T cell repertoires of 550 to 700 subjects by immunosequencing and related them to cytomegalovirus serostatus. An earlier analysis of fewer than 750 of the donors used high-throughput TCR beta sequencing to judge whether each TCR beta V gene segment behaved as functional or pseudogenic. Both class I and class II loci were covered by HLA typing, at four-digit resolution. The study aimed to test whether signatures of past pathogen exposure could be identified by cataloging public T cell receptors. Because of strong linkage in the cohort, 4 to 6 DR-DQ haplotypes were treated as single units for association and clustering. Among 398 genotyped donors of the cohort, an average of about 240,000 unique TCR beta nucleotide sequences were sequenced per donor, roughly 18% of them non-productive. In addition to the first cohort of 666 subjects, a separate validation cohort of approximately 130 different subjects was used. The genetic ancestry cluster associated with self-reported Caucasian donors included 65% to 90% of the roughly 360 genotyped donors. A later genetic analysis took genome-wide SNP genotypes for about three fifths of the 666 donors and used that subset as a discovery cohort. To predict cytomegalovirus infection status, the study combined high-throughput TCR immunosequencing, statistical association of individual TCRs with disease status, and machine learning. Donor age, sex, ethnicity and CMV serostatus were compiled together with the repertoire data. Typing coverage differed by locus: A, B, C, DRB1 and DQB1 were typed in roughly 629-630 donors, DQA1 in 522, DPA1 in around 600, and DPB1 in 472. A later analysis re-examined previously published TCR beta repertoires from hundreds of donors and added high-resolution HLA genotyping to investigate patterns of TCR occurrence. Every discovery cohort repertoire had been produced on one sequencing platform. The paper's findings and limits, for the study overall: Roughly uniform sequencing depth across donors was assumed in presence/absence analyses, although this assumption may not hold. A later genetic analysis reported fewer N-insertions in productive TCRs among donors in an Asian-associated ancestry cluster than the roughly 690-donor mean. Because some donors lacked HLA typing at each locus, the association tests relied only on the typed subset. Assigning TCR associations to individual alleles was difficult when HLA alleles, especially DR and DQ, strongly co-occurred. An earlier analysis of around 500 of the donors showed that most TCR beta V segments appeared in productive rearrangements either about 87% or about 30% of the time, which broadly matched IMGT annotations. Because the 87-base-pair reads could not distinguish some IMGT-functional V segments, including TRBV6-2 and TRBV6-3, those segments were excluded. Because counts were too low, seventeen rarely observed V segments, including chromosome 9 orphons, were left out of the earlier analysis of a few hundred of the donors. In a later analysis, the rate of TCR association differed among HLA loci, with DRB1 alleles having the most associated TCRs and HLA-C alleles having the fewest. In both the original and validation cohorts, the classifier was reported to diagnose cytomegalovirus status with high specificity and sensitivity. Correlated functional status among segregating V segments might be attributable to linkage disequilibrium, but an unknown experimental factor could not be ruled out. The authors suggested that the approach could potentially be generalized to other disease states and immunological phenotypes. In a later analysis, 16,951 TCR beta sequences were associated with specific HLA alleles at a false discovery rate of 0.05. A cluster of highly shared sequence variants was judged likely to represent a technical artifact of the sequencing pipeline. A later analysis reported that several top co-occurrence clusters appeared linked to parvovirus B19, influenza, CMV and Epstein-Barr virus. A total of 150 to 200 TCR beta chains were listed by the study as associated with cytomegalovirus. While some public TCRs were present in many individuals, most TCR sequences turned up only very rarely across donors. A further reported finding was that TCR beta sequences accurately predicted the HLA-A and HLA-B alleles for most subjects in the first cohort. A later analysis found that HLA-associated TCR beta chains were more clonally expanded and had lower generation probabilities than equally common non-associated chains. In vitro tests confirmed that a few of the cytomegalovirus-associated TCR beta chains recognize cytomegalovirus antigens. Most CMV-associated TCR beta chains appeared to be HLA-restricted in a later analysis, and the HLA associations seemed to be driven largely by CMV exposure. V-gene and J-gene trimming of TCR beta chains was associated with a missense DCLRE1C variant in a later genetic analysis, and the association was replicated in an independent cohort. Immune exposure information for the cohort was limited to CMV serostatus. The cohort was sequenced for TCR beta chains only, and without alpha or paired-chain data the features that could be detected were limited.

The cohort consisted of hundreds of healthy bone marrow donors. At the time of sampling, all cohort members were nominally healthy, though unrecorded immune exposures were likely present. The donor was CMV seronegative and was included in the group of a few hundred seronegative cohort members. Every donor gave a peripheral blood sample, and the peripheral blood mononuclear cells from that sample were used for TCR beta sequencing. Genomic DNA was extracted from the blood cell samples with the Qiagen DNeasy Blood Extraction Kit. The chain is encoded by TRBV9 joined to TRBJ2-3; the best D guess is TRBD2, with 5 bases matching. The TCR comes from a man between 35 and 55 years old in good health and CMV-seronegative. Sequenced material: PBMCs. In nucleotide form, the sequence is TGTGCCAGCAGCGTAATATCCGGCGGGCCTACCACAGATACGCAGTATTTT. This sequence encodes CASSVISGGPTTDTQYF.